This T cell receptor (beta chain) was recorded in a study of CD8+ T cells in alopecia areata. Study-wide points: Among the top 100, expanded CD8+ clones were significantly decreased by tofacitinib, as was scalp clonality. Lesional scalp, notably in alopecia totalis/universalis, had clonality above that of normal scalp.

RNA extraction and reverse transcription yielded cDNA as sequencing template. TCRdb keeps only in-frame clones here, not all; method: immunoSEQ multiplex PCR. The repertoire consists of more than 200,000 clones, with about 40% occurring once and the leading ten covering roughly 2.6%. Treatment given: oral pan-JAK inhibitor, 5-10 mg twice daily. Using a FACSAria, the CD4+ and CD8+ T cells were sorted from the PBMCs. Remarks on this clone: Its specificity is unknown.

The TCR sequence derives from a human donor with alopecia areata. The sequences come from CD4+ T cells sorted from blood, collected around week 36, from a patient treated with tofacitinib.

CDR3 loop: CASSWGTGVAKNIQYF. The CDR3, as DNA: TGCGCCAGCAGCTGGGGGACAGGGGTAGCCAAAAACATTCAGTACTTC. J is TRBJ2-4 and V is TRBV5-1; 10 bases are shared with TRBD1. The germline V gene has CDR1 SGHRS and CDR2 YFSETQ. The V gene end was trimmed by 3 bases and the J gene end by 0 bases; junction bases not matched to a gene: 3. This CDR3 region has 16 residues.